This T cell receptor (beta chain) was profiled in a study of early T cells in non-severe SARS-CoV-2 infection. Study background: Sequenced material consisted of bulk RNA (from unsorted whole blood), and chains were unpaired.

V shed 3 bases and J shed 5 bases, with 7 bases lying between them. The CDR3 is 13 amino acids. CDR1 SGHAT and CDR2 FQNNGV come from the germline V gene. With respect to this clonotype: As yet, its antigen is unknown.

Attachment of unique molecular identifiers was made to individual cDNA molecules. A single record per CDR3 protein comes from TCRdb applying MiXCR to the 5' RACE reads. This sample yields under 35,000 distinct CDR3 sequences, of which roughly a tenth are seen a single time; approximately 15% belongs to the top ten. General study points: VDJdb matches were skewed toward anti-spike CD8 T cell responses.

This chain links TRBV11-2 with TRBJ2-2, with D possibly being TRBD2 (5 bases). Sequencing input: whole blood. The sequence came from an adult who was a healthcare worker with PCR-confirmed SARS-CoV-2 infection or an uninfected control (not recorded which). The CDR3, as DNA: TGTGCCAGCAGCTTTAGGAGGACCGGGGAGCTGTTTTTT. It codes for CASSFRRTGELFF.